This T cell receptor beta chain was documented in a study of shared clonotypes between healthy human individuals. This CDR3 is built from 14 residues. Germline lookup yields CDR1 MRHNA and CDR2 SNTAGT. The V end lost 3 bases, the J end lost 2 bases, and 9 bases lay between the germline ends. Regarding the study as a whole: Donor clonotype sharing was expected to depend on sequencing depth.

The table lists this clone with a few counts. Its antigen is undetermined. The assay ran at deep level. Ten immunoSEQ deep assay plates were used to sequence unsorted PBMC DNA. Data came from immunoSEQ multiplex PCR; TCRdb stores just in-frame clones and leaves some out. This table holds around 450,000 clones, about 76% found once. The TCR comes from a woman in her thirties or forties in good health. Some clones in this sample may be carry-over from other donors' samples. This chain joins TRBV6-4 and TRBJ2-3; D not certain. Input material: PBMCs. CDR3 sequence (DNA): TGTGCCAGCAGTGAGACCGGGCCCACAGATACGCAGTATTTT. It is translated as CASSETGPTDTQYF.